Detailed here is one T cell receptor (beta chain). Its antigen is currently not known. No clone much larger than this one lies a single base away; base qualities are absent. The CDR3 holds 14 amino acids from the cysteine to the phenylalanine. Kept here is only the CDR3 DNA, which spans 42 bases and is read in frame from base 1. CDR1 and CDR2 are read off the germline V gene (reference sequence) as MNHNY and SVGAGI. V loses 3 bases of germline sequence and J loses 3 bases, and the interval between the two ends is 11 bases. This record comes from a study of patients and donors after allogeneic stem cell transplantation (dated by TCRdb to the early 2020s). The library was produced with RT-PCR. TCRdb shows the sequencer as NextSeq 550. TCRdb applied fastp at Q25 and MiXCR to the public reads, then kept only in-frame beta chains. Records with the same CDR3 protein are collapsed into one entry carrying the most frequent genes and DNA. Recorded for this sample are around 150,000 distinct CDR3 sequences; about 29% of them occurred a single time. Around 3.2% of the sample is held by the ten biggest clonotypes.

Recombination linked TRBV6-6 to TRBJ1-1, with TRBD1 tentatively as D gene (5 bases match). Input material: blood, either unsorted or a sorted T cell fraction (not recorded which). This TCR came from a human donor who was either an allogeneic HSCT recipient or a stem cell or donor lymphocyte infusion donor (not recorded which). It is not recorded whose cells these are; they may come from a transplant donor. The CDR3 protein sequence reads: CASSYWGSDTEAFF. The sequence in DNA is TGTGCCAGCAGTTATTGGGGGTCGGACACTGAAGCTTTCTTT.